This TCR beta chain is from a study of blood T cell repertoires in COVID-19. V trimming: 0 bases; J trimming: 0 bases; junction bases outside the gene matches: 9. The germline CDR1 and CDR2 sequences are SGHRS and YFSETQ. The CDR3 length is 18 residues. Only in-frame clones appear in the TCRdb table, and some are missing; sequencing was by immunoSEQ multiplex PCR. This table has around 74,000 clones, approximately 90% appearing once. The V and J genes are TRBV5-1 and TRBJ2-1, with 7 bases identical to TRBD1. This TCR was recovered from a man aged 45-60 years with active COVID-19. Source material: peripheral blood. Written as DNA, the CDR3 is TGCGCCAGCAGCTTGGGAGAACAGGGGTTGAGCTCCTACAATGAGCAGTTCTTC. As protein: CASSLGEQGLSSYNEQFF. The whole variable domain, remainder taken from reference TRBV5-1 and TRBJ2-1, is KAGVTQTPRYLIKTRGQQVTLSCSPISGHRSVSWYQQTPGQGLQFLFEYFSETQRNKGNFPGRFSGRQFSNSRSEMNVSTLELGDSALYLCASSLGEQGLSSYNEQFFGPGTRLTVL.